This T cell receptor beta chain originates from a study of Ad26.COV2.S vaccination and SARS-CoV-2 variants (TCRdb year 2021). For context, the study as a whole: Donors in the vaccine arm were drawn from COV1001, a multicentre, randomized, double-blind, placebo-controlled phase I-IIa trial testing Ad26.COV2.S in healthy adults. The specificity and breadth of SARS-CoV-2-reactive T cell receptors after Ad26.COV2.S vaccination were assessed by TCRbeta repertoire sequencing. The TCR-sequenced set comprised approximately 32 samples: roughly 19 Ad26.COV2.S vaccine recipients, 5 placebo recipients and 8 SARS-CoV-2 convalescent individuals. Trial participants were randomized into five groups of five: low-dose or high-dose Ad26.COV2.S given once or twice, or placebo on both occasions. Ad26.COV2.S was administered intramuscularly at 5 x 10^10 or 1 x 10^11 viral particles, either as a single shot or as two shots given 56 days apart. Investigators remained blinded to trial group allocation during experiments and outcome assessment. Study-wide conclusions, independent of this receptor: Higher spike-specific TCR breadth was observed in Ad26.COV2.S recipients than in placebo recipients (P = 0.0014). It was noted by the authors that total T cell responses may have been underestimated by the TCR breadth and depth analyses. After vaccination, spike-specific CD8+ and CD4+ T cell responses were reported to show substantial breadth. Vaccine and placebo recipients had comparable non-spike TCR breadth, which fits with the vaccine containing only spike. The study was not powered for comparison of responses between vaccine doses or regimens.

Taken from the germline V gene, the CDR1 and CDR2 loops are SGHRS and YFSETQ. V is cut back by 4 bases and J by 0 bases, with 7 bases in the junction unmatched. The CDR3 holds 17 amino acids from the cysteine to the phenylalanine. Only the CDR3 part of the read is kept: 51 bases, read in frame from the first base. In regard to this clone: The clone's antigen remains unknown. Base qualities were left out, and no much larger clone turns up one base away.

In light of the paper, this sample's treatment or condition label describes: about 20 received Ad26.COV2.S at low or high dose, single or two shots; 5 received placebo; per-sample allocation not given. For vaccine and placebo recipients, the sequenced repertoires came from samples collected on day 63 after the first injection. In Cohort 1b, roughly 26 adults aged 18-55 years were enrolled at a single site in Boston, USA, between 29 July and 7 August 2020. Ad26.COV2.S consisted of a replication-incompetent adenovirus type 26 vector by which a prefusion-stabilized SARS-CoV-2 spike protein from the original Wuhan strain was expressed. TCRbeta CDR3 regions were sequenced with the immunoSEQ Assay. After extraction, genomic DNA underwent amplification by bias-controlled multiplex PCR, followed by high-throughput sequencing. The authors processed their data as follows. To quantify the absolute abundance of every unique TCRbeta CDR3 region, sequences were collapsed and filtered. T cell fraction was estimated by normalizing TCRbeta template counts to usable DNA, which was measured by amplifying reference genes present in all nucleated cells. Repertoire TCRs were annotated as SARS-CoV-2-specific by exact matching of V gene, CDR3 amino acid sequence and J gene to a known reactive TCR set. The reference SARS-CoV-2 TCR set was derived from MIRA and filtered for enrichment in COVID-19-positive ImmuneCODE repertoires, a step that removed public or cross-reactive TCRs. Using the MIRA antigens, annotated TCRs were further analysed by specific ORF or by position within an ORF. Depth was the summed frequency of annotated unique rearrangements, while breadth was defined as annotated unique rearrangements over total unique productive rearrangements. Two-sided Wilcoxon rank-sum tests were used to compare TCR breadth between groups. This is the immuneACCESS table as TCRdb keeps it, with only in-frame sequences that have V and J called. A part of the clones is gone; compared with another copy, unresolved V genes explain less than half, and the rest is unexplained. The V and J calls and the clone size are those of that table, but D and trimming were determined from the DNA. The sample table shows fewer than 400,000 clones, and over 75% are seen once. The ten largest clones take up 1.5% to 2% of the sample.

This receptor was identified in a person aged 18 to 65 who received the Ad26.COV2.S COVID-19 vaccine or a placebo. The sample in question was peripheral blood, obtained in a trial of Ad26.COV2.S vaccine versus placebo. The chain was built from TRBV5-1 and TRBJ2-3; TRBD2 fits 11 bases in the junction. CDR3 reads: CASSGRTSGLSTDTQYF. In nucleotide form, the sequence is TGCGCCAGCAGCGGACGGACTAGCGGGTTGAGCACAGATACGCAGTATTTT.